The present T cell receptor beta chain was sequenced within a study of blood T cell repertoires in COVID-19. As for the study in general: Sites across the United States, Italy and Spain contributed samples from acute and convalescent COVID-19.

CDR1 LGHNA and CDR2 YNFKEQ come from the germline V gene. Trimming stripped 0 bases from V and 1 base from J, with 13 bases between. The CDR3 is 17 amino acids. In the original analysis: Reference gene primers were amplified, and this amplification served to estimate nucleated cell counts. TCRdb's copy holds only in-frame clones and misses some; the assay was immunoSEQ multiplex PCR. D and trimming were read from the DNA, whereas the V and J calls and clone size are those reported in that table. The repertoire has 150,000 to 200,000 clones, under 90% of them found once; the top ten carry approximately 12%. Cohort allocation depended upon clinical history that participants reported. Two consecutive negative NP/OP PCR tests, clearance, or resolved symptoms defined Cohort 3 recovery.

The source is a man aged 45-65 years who had recovered from COVID-19. The chain joins TRBV4-2 to TRBJ1-5, with a tentative D call TRBD1 (5 bases). The sample consisted of PBMCs or T cells enriched from blood (not recorded which). The CDR3 is CASSQERGVWSNQPQHF. Here the CDR3 DNA reads TGTGCCAGCAGCCAAGAACGGGGGGTCTGGAGCAATCAGCCCCAGCATTTT.